A single sample is the source of the 16 T cell receptor beta chains below, sequenced in a study of T-cell reconstitution after alpha-beta-depleted transplantation in children. Preparation of the TCRbeta library involved a method that used unique molecular identifiers. TCRdb recomputed calls from the PCR reads with MiXCR, one row per CDR3 protein. The sample lists over 150,000 distinct CDR3 sequences, 6.5% to 7.5% occurring once. This specimen was PBMCs from the stem cell graft donor, taken from the stem cell graft. These TCRs come from a human donor who donated a stem cell graft to a child with Wiskott-Aldrich syndrome.

Ten or more counts support this clonotype. J is TRBJ1-1 and V is TRBV7-2; no reliable D call. This CDR3 contains 14 residues. Deletions cut 2 bases from V and 4 bases from J, with 11 bases between. CDR1 and CDR2 (germline): SGHTA, FQGNSA. The CDR3 nucleotides are TGTGCCAGCAGCTTAATTTCTGGAACCACTGAAGCTTTCTTT. Residues: CASSLISGTTEAFF.

This clonotype was seen many times. The chain recombines TRBV29-1 with TRBJ1-5; no reliable D call. Looked up from germline, CDR1 is SQVTM and CDR2 is ANQGSEA. The CDR3 runs 14 residues. V gave up 6 bases and J gave up 0 bases, with 12 bases separating them. The CDR3 is CSVKAPDSNQPQHF. The DNA of the CDR3 is TGCAGCGTAAAAGCGCCGGATAGCAATCAGCCCCAGCATTTT.

The V gene is TRBV5-1, the J gene TRBJ2-5, with D perhaps TRBD2 (6 bases). The CDR3 is 15 amino acids. V was trimmed by 4 bases and J by 5 bases, leaving 18 bases between them. Germline CDR1 SGHRS, CDR2 YFSETQ. CDR3 sequence: CASSAGIGPPETQYF. The DNA of the CDR3 is TGCGCCAGCAGCGCGGGGATCGGCCCCCCGGAGACCCAGTACTTC. Drawing the rest from reference TRBV5-1 and TRBJ2-5, the complete variable domain is KAGVTQTPRYLIKTRGQQVTLSCSPISGHRSVSWYQQTPGQGLQFLFEYFSETQRNKGNFPGRFSGRQFSNSRSEMNVSTLELGDSALYLCASSAGIGPPETQYFGPGTRLLVL.

This chain uses TRBV5-1 with TRBJ2-6; 8 positions match TRBD2. V was clipped by 4 bases and J by 3 bases; unmatched bases: 3. The germline CDR1 and CDR2 sequences are SGHRS and YFSETQ. This CDR3 has 15 residues. The CDR3 loop reads CASSRGGFGANVLTF. The CDR3 nucleotides are TGCGCCAGCAGCCGGGGGGGCTTTGGGGCCAACGTCCTGACTTTC.

The genes are TRBV27 and TRBJ1-1, with 7 bases aligning to TRBD1. The junction had 5 bases not matched to a gene; V was cut back by 3 bases and J by 10 bases. Germline V gene data show CDR1 as MNHEY and CDR2 as SMNVEV (reference sequence). This CDR3 region has 12 residues. The CDR3 is CASSFQTGRAFF. CDR3 sequence (DNA): TGTGCCAGCAGTTTTCAGACAGGGAGAGCTTTCTTT.

This clonotype was detected a few times. DNA of the CDR3: TGTGCCAGCAGCTGGGGCCCAAGCTCTGGAAACACCATATATTTT. Protein product: CASSWGPSSGNTIYF. This chain connects TRBV7-9 to TRBJ1-3, with a weak D call TRBD1 (5 bases). Trimming cost V 4 bases and J 0 bases, with 10 bases left between them. The CDR3 sequence is 15 residues long. Germline CDR1 SEHNR, CDR2 FQNEAQ (reference sequence).

Many counts were recorded for this clonotype. The genes are TRBV20-1 and TRBJ2-3; D is undetermined. The CDR3 sequence is 12 residues long. V dropped 3 bases and J dropped 0 bases, with 4 bases sitting between them. CDR1 and CDR2 from the germline V gene are DFQATT and SNEGSKA (reference sequence). DNA for the CDR3: TGCAGTGCTAGCGCCAGCACAGATACGCAGTATTTT. Its translation: CSASASTDTQYF.

This clonotype was seen ten or more times. The rearrangement links TRBV25-1 to TRBJ2-6; D might be TRBD1 or TRBD2, each matching 5 bases. The CDR3 runs 15 residues. The ends were cut back, 2 bases at V and 0 bases at J, with 5 bases in the middle. From germline, CDR1 is MGHDK and CDR2 SYGVNS. Here the CDR3 DNA reads TGTGCCAGCAGTGAAGGGGGCTCTGGGGCCAACGTCCTGACTTTC. Amino acids: CASSEGGSGANVLTF.

The table lists this clonotype with many counts. The genes are TRBV20-1 and TRBJ1-2; 7 bases are shared with TRBD1. After removal of 6 bases from V and 4 bases from J, the junction contained 20 bases not matched to a gene. Germline CDR1 reads DFQATT; CDR2 reads SNEGSKA (reference sequence). The CDR3 loop spans 17 amino acids. DNA for the CDR3: TGCAGTGCCCTTAGGCCCGATCGGCAGGGGGTACTCTATGGCTACACCTTC. Protein: CSALRPDRQGVLYGYTF.

Details on this clonotype: It may be a read error: a sequence one base away is much more abundant. V gene TRBV2 combines with J gene TRBJ2-1, with D possibly being TRBD1 (6 bases). Trimming removed 1 base at V and 7 bases at J, with 26 bases between. This CDR3 is built from 19 residues. From germline, CDR1 is SNHLY and CDR2 FYNNEI. CDR3: CASSEGYSGLWGQGNEQFF. The DNA for the CDR3 is TGTGCCAGCAGTGAAGGCTACAGTGGTCTGTGGGGTCAGGGGAATGAGCAGTTCTTC.

This clonotype was picked up many times. Here the CDR3 reads CSVEGEAYEQYF. For the CDR3, the DNA is TGCAGCGTTGAGGGTGAGGCTTACGAGCAGTACTTC. The V and J genes are TRBV29-1 and TRBJ2-7, with D hard to call. This CDR3 has 12 amino acids. V lost 3 bases and J lost 4, with 10 bases in between. Looked up from germline, CDR1 is SQVTM and CDR2 is ANQGSEA.

This clonotype was detected ten times or more. This chain connects TRBV18 to TRBJ2-5; no clear D. The germline V gene encodes CDR1 KGHSH and CDR2 LQKENI. CDR3 length: 15 residues. Between the trimmed V and J ends, which lost 1 base and 2 bases, there was a span of 11 bases. This CDR3 is CASSPHKTPQETQYF. The DNA of the CDR3 is TGTGCCAGCTCACCACACAAGACCCCGCAAGAGACCCAGTACTTC. Based on the CDR3 plus reference TRBV18 and TRBJ2-5, the full variable domain is NAGVMQNPRHLVRRRGQEARLRCSPMKGHSHVYWYRQLPEEGLKFMVYLQKENIIDESGMPKERFSAEFPKEGPSILRIQQVVRGDSAAYFCASSPHKTPQETQYFGPGTRLLVL.

This clonotype was recorded many times. The J gene is TRBJ1-1, the V gene TRBV11-2; D is undetermined. Between the trimmed V and J ends, which lost 1 base and 1 base, there was a span of 4 bases. CDR1 is SGHAT, CDR2 FQNNGV, per germline. This CDR3 comprises 13 residues. The CDR3 DNA is TGTGCCAGCAGCTTAGGGGAGAACACTGAAGCTTTCTTT. As protein: CASSLGENTEAFF.

The chain couples TRBV5-4 to TRBJ1-2; no firm D call. This CDR3 comprises 14 residues. Germline CDR1 SGHNT, CDR2 YYREEE (reference sequence). Trimming removed 3 bases from V and 4 bases from J, with 13 bases in between. CDR3 nucleotide sequence: TGTGCCAGCAGCTCCCGGGCCTCAACCTATGGCTACACCTTC. Translation gives CASSSRASTYGYTF. Full variable domain (rest looked up from reference TRBV5-4 and TRBJ1-2): ETGVTQSPTHLIKTRGQQVTLRCSSQSGHNTVSWYQQALGQGPQFIFQYYREEENGRGNFPPRFSGLQFPNYSSELNVNALELDDSALYLCASSSRASTYGYTFGSGTRLTVV.

This clonotype showed up many times. V usage is TRBV12-3 or TRBV12-4 and J usage is TRBJ2-1, with no clear D. V lost 3 bases and J 5 bases, leaving 8 bases between the germline ends. CDR3 length: 13 residues. The CDR3 sequence: CASSFYTNNEQFF. The CDR3 DNA reads TGTGCCAGCAGTTTTTACACTAACAATGAGCAGTTCTTC.

This clonotype was found many times. V is TRBV4-3 and J is TRBJ2-7; 14 nucleotides match TRBD2. V lost 4 bases and J lost 2; bases outside the gene matches: 1. The CDR3 spans 15 residues. CDR1 and CDR2 (germline): LGHNA, YSLEER. CDR3 DNA sequence: TGCGCCAGCAGCCCGGGACTAGCGGGAGCCTACGAGCAGTACTTC. Its protein product is CASSPGLAGAYEQYF.